These T cell receptor beta chains were read from a single sample in a study of a mutant IDH1 vaccine in newly diagnosed glioma. Data came from immunoSEQ multiplex PCR; TCRdb stores just in-frame clones and leaves some out. Of tens of thousands of clones detected, almost 85% appear once; the ten largest clones hold 10% to 15%. The antigens for these receptors are not known. Source: PBMCs, taken from a glioma patient whose treatment included an IDH1 peptide vaccine. These receptors were obtained from a man younger than 35 with glioma. The CDR3 runs from the conserved cysteine through the conserved F or W. A D gene is named only where the DNA matches it firmly. Size values are once, few and many counts, or a class for expanded clones, and some rows have none.

J gene: TRBJ1-1; clone size: NA; V gene: TRBV6-6; D gene: NA; CDR3 protein: CASLRTGNTEAFF; CDR3 DNA: TGTGCCAGCTTACGGACCGGGAACACTGAAGCTTTCTTT
J gene: TRBJ2-5; clone size: NA; V gene: TRBV7-6; D gene: NA; CDR3 protein: CASSFLGGAQETQYF; CDR3 DNA: TGTGCCAGCAGCTTTCTGGGGGGGGCCCAAGAGACCCAGTACTTC
J gene: TRBJ2-1; clone size: NA; V gene: TRBV13; D gene: NA; CDR3 protein: CASSGGGDREQFF; CDR3 DNA: TGTGCCAGCAGCGGAGGGGGCGACAGGGAGCAGTTCTTC
J gene: TRBJ1-1; clone size: NA; V gene: TRBV19; D gene: TRBD1; CDR3 protein: CASSIGAGGAFF; CDR3 DNA: TGTGCCAGTAGTATTGGGGCAGGGGGAGCTTTCTTT
J gene: TRBJ2-2; clone size: NA; V gene: TRBV28; D gene: TRBD1; CDR3 protein: CASSSFGVRGPGQGYTGELFF; CDR3 DNA: TGTGCCAGCAGTTCCTTTGGTGTCAGGGGACCGGGACAGGGCTACACCGGGGAGCTGTTTTTT
J gene: TRBJ2-7; clone size: NA; V gene: TRBV6-5; D gene: NA; CDR3 protein: CASSPGTPVGEQYF; CDR3 DNA: TGTGCCAGCAGTCCCGGGACACCGGTCGGCGAGCAGTACTTC
J gene: TRBJ1-3; clone size: NA; V gene: TRBV7-2; D gene: NA; CDR3 protein: CASSLVGVQSRGNTIYF; CDR3 DNA: TGTGCCAGCAGCTTAGTGGGGGTCCAAAGCAGGGGAAACACCATATATTTT
J gene: TRBJ1-2; clone size: once; V gene: TRBV19; D gene: NA; CDR3 protein: CASSIHHMDSYGYTF; CDR3 DNA: TGTGCCAGTAGTATACATCACATGGACAGCTATGGCTACACCTTC
J gene: TRBJ2-7; clone size: NA; V gene: TRBV5-6; D gene: TRBD2; CDR3 protein: CASSWREGSNHEQYF; CDR3 DNA: TGTGCCAGCAGCTGGAGGGAGGGGTCTAACCACGAGCAGTACTTC
J gene: TRBJ1-1; clone size: NA; V gene: TRBV7-2; D gene: TRBD1; CDR3 protein: CASSYGDRGLRTEAFF; CDR3 DNA: TGTGCCAGCAGCTACGGGGACAGGGGGCTTAGGACTGAAGCTTTCTTT
J gene: TRBJ2-1; clone size: few; V gene: TRBV5-1; D gene: TRBD2; CDR3 protein: CASSMTSGGTNEQFF; CDR3 DNA: TGCGCCAGCAGCATGACTAGCGGGGGAACCAATGAGCAGTTCTTC
J gene: TRBJ1-2; clone size: NA; V gene: TRBV6-5; D gene: TRBD1; CDR3 protein: CASLKTGGGYGYTF; CDR3 DNA: TGTGCCAGCTTGAAGACAGGGGGCGGCTATGGCTACACCTTC
J gene: TRBJ2-4; clone size: NA; V gene: TRBV5-6; D gene: NA; CDR3 protein: CASSQSYGLRNIQYF; CDR3 DNA: TGTGCCAGCAGCCAATCGTATGGGCTAAGGAACATTCAGTACTTC
J gene: TRBJ1-1; clone size: few; V gene: TRBV9; D gene: TRBD1; CDR3 protein: CASSVGDRSNTEAFF; CDR3 DNA: TGTGCCAGCAGCGTGGGGGACAGGTCGAACACTGAAGCTTTCTTT
J gene: TRBJ1-3; clone size: NA; V gene: TRBV29-1; D gene: NA; CDR3 protein: CSVEVVNGNTIYF; CDR3 DNA: TGCAGCGTTGAAGTAGTCAATGGAAACACCATATATTTT
J gene: TRBJ1-2; clone size: NA; V gene: TRBV6-6; D gene: NA; CDR3 protein: CASSYSLGYTF; CDR3 DNA: TGTGCCAGCAGTTACTCTCTTGGCTACACCTTC
J gene: TRBJ1-2; clone size: few; V gene: TRBV7-2; D gene: NA; CDR3 protein: CASSPGGFGGYTF; CDR3 DNA: TGTGCCAGCAGCCCCGGAGGGTTCGGAGGCTACACCTTC
J gene: TRBJ2-1; clone size: NA; V gene: TRBV27; D gene: NA; CDR3 protein: CASRKDSLGNEQFF; CDR3 DNA: TGTGCCAGCAGGAAAGACTCCTTGGGTAATGAGCAGTTCTTC
J gene: TRBJ2-7; clone size: NA; V gene: TRBV6-5; D gene: TRBD2; CDR3 protein: CASSSYGLAGSREQYF; CDR3 DNA: TGTGCCAGCAGTTCGTATGGACTAGCGGGGTCACGGGAGCAGTACTTC
J gene: TRBJ1-1; clone size: NA; V gene: TRBV7-2; D gene: TRBD1; CDR3 protein: CASSLALGRGAGQGFTEAFF; CDR3 DNA: TGTGCCAGCAGCTTAGCGCTGGGGCGGGGGGCGGGACAGGGTTTCACTGAAGCTTTCTTT
J gene: TRBJ1-1; clone size: NA; V gene: TRBV7-9; D gene: NA; CDR3 protein: CASSLQGTMNTEAFF; CDR3 DNA: TGTGCCAGCAGCTTGCAGGGGACTATGAACACTGAAGCTTTCTTT
J gene: TRBJ1-1; clone size: NA; V gene: TRBV5-6; D gene: NA; CDR3 protein: CASSLSGGTEAFF; CDR3 DNA: TGTGCCAGCAGCTTGAGCGGGGGCACTGAAGCTTTCTTT
J gene: TRBJ2-7; clone size: NA; V gene: TRBV2; D gene: NA; CDR3 protein: CASSPIYEQYF; CDR3 DNA: TGTGCCAGCAGTCCCATCTACGAGCAGTACTTC
J gene: TRBJ2-2; clone size: once; V gene: TRBV19; D gene: TRBD1; CDR3 protein: CASRQGPGVGTGELFF; CDR3 DNA: TGTGCCAGTAGACAGGGGCCAGGGGTGGGCACCGGGGAGCTGTTTTTT
J gene: TRBJ1-5; clone size: NA; V gene: TRBV19; D gene: NA; CDR3 protein: CASSIVAPVYSNQPQHF; CDR3 DNA: TGTGCCAGTAGTATAGTGGCGCCAGTTTATAGCAATCAGCCCCAGCATTTT
J gene: TRBJ2-5; clone size: NA; V gene: TRBV7-8; D gene: NA; CDR3 protein: CASSFNHFSETQYF; CDR3 DNA: TGTGCCAGCAGCTTTAATCATTTCAGTGAGACCCAGTACTTC
J gene: TRBJ2-1; clone size: NA; V gene: TRBV27; D gene: TRBD1; CDR3 protein: CASSSGTVYNEQFF; CDR3 DNA: TGTGCCAGCAGTTCCGGGACAGTCTACAATGAGCAGTTCTTC
J gene: TRBJ1-2; clone size: NA; V gene: TRBV27; D gene: NA; CDR3 protein: CASSLTGLDGYTF; CDR3 DNA: TGTGCCAGCAGTTTAACAGGGCTTGATGGCTACACCTTC
J gene: TRBJ2-3; clone size: NA; V gene: TRBV7-7; D gene: NA; CDR3 protein: CASSPSPGRSTDTQYF; CDR3 DNA: TGTGCTAGCAGCCCATCTCCGGGACGTAGCACAGATACGCAGTATTTT
J gene: TRBJ2-3; clone size: NA; V gene: TRBV29-1; D gene: NA; CDR3 protein: CSVEIRTDTQYF; CDR3 DNA: TGCAGCGTTGAAATCCGCACAGATACGCAGTATTTT
J gene: TRBJ2-1; clone size: NA; V gene: TRBV4-3; D gene: NA; CDR3 protein: CASSQDRDSFYNEQFF; CDR3 DNA: TGCGCCAGCAGCCAGGACCGGGACTCATTCTACAATGAGCAGTTCTTC
J gene: TRBJ1-6; clone size: NA; V gene: TRBV28; D gene: TRBD1; CDR3 protein: CASSLLDRVLGPLHF; CDR3 DNA: TGTGCCAGCAGTTTGTTGGACAGGGTTCTTGGGCCCCTCCACTTT
J gene: TRBJ1-4; clone size: NA; V gene: TRBV5-1; D gene: TRBD1; CDR3 protein: CASSLEPTGHEKLFF; CDR3 DNA: TGCGCCAGCAGCTTGGAACCGACAGGGCATGAAAAACTGTTTTTT
J gene: TRBJ2-7; clone size: NA; V gene: TRBV11-3; D gene: NA; CDR3 protein: CASSLSSRDTSYEQYF; CDR3 DNA: TGTGCCAGCAGCCTATCAAGTCGGGACACCTCCTACGAGCAGTACTTC
J gene: TRBJ1-1; clone size: NA; V gene: TRBV30; D gene: NA; CDR3 protein: CAWSPGHTEAFF; CDR3 DNA: TGTGCCTGGAGTCCGGGACACACTGAAGCTTTCTTT
J gene: TRBJ2-7; clone size: NA; V gene: TRBV6-5; D gene: NA; CDR3 protein: CASSYLRGGEQYF; CDR3 DNA: TGTGCCAGCAGTTACCTCAGGGGCGGCGAGCAGTACTTC
J gene: TRBJ2-1; clone size: NA; V gene: TRBV25-1; D gene: NA; CDR3 protein: CASTSPMGRGSYNEQFF; CDR3 DNA: TGTGCCAGCACCTCCCCAATGGGGCGGGGCTCCTACAATGAGCAGTTCTTC
J gene: TRBJ2-7; clone size: NA; V gene: TRBV14; D gene: TRBD1; CDR3 protein: CASSQLGTGYEQYF; CDR3 DNA: TGTGCCAGCAGCCAATTGGGGACAGGCTACGAGCAGTACTTC